The clone carrying this TCR beta chain occurred a few times. Its antigen is currently unknown. The junction and the germline gene differ at one end; a read error may be behind it. This specimen comes from a study of T-cell memory formation after mild COVID-19. Study results and caveats: Chiefly within CM and EM were the contracting CD4+ clones; CD8+ ones were within EMRA.

TCRdb ran MiXCR on the 5' RACE reads and lists one entry per CDR3 protein. Of about 110,000 distinct CDR3 sequences listed, about a sixth are singletons. The CDR3 length is 15 residues. Germline V lookup: CDR1 KGHSH, CDR2 LQKENI. This sequence was found in an adult woman who had mild COVID-19 (a few samples of this study predate the infection). Cell type and time point are not known. The sequenced sample was PBMCs or a T cell subset sorted from them (not recorded which). The chain couples TRBV18 to TRBJ2-1; TRBD2 aligns across 8 bases. The CDR3: CDSSPPGTSYNEQFF. The CDR3 coding sequence is TGTGACAGCTCACCCCCCGGGACTAGCTACAATGAGCAGTTCTTC.